The 32 T cell receptor beta chains listed next were all sequenced from one sample in a study of Ad26.COV2.S vaccination and SARS-CoV-2 variants. Indicated treatment: roughly 18 received Ad26.COV2.S at low or high dose, single or two shots; roughly 5 received placebo; per-sample allocation not given. Sampling happened 63 days after the first vaccine or placebo injection. The assay was immunoSEQ multiplex PCR, and TCRdb's table has in-frame clones only and misses some. The data show about 400,000 clones, with 89% seen just once and 1.9% held by the top ten. The source was peripheral blood, collected in a trial of Ad26.COV2.S vaccine versus placebo. All receptors come from a person between 18 and 65 years old who received the Ad26.COV2.S COVID-19 vaccine or a placebo.

This CDR3 reads CASVAWVPYEQYF. In nucleotides, the CDR3 is TGTGCCAGCGTAGCGTGGGTCCCCTACGAGCAGTACTTC. The rearrangement links TRBV2 to TRBJ2-7, with D possibly TRBD2 on 5 matching bases. The CDR3 is 13 residues long. V lost 8 bases and J 2 bases, leaving 13 bases between the germline ends. CDR1 SNHLY and CDR2 FYNNEI come from the germline V gene.

This chain joins TRBV27 and TRBJ2-4; 8 nucleotides match TRBD2. Germline trimming cut 4 bases from V and 6 bases from J; bases unmatched to any gene: 2. Germline V CDR1 and CDR2: MNHEY, SMNVEV (reference sequence). The CDR3 is 13 residues long. CDR3 in amino acids: CASSSRGGNIQYF. In nucleotides, the CDR3 is TGTGCCAGCAGTTCCCGGGGGGGAAACATTCAGTACTTC.

The chain couples TRBV11-3 to TRBJ2-1; 7 nucleotides line up with TRBD2. The V gene end was trimmed by 4 bases and the J gene end by 0 bases; junction bases not matched to a gene: 9. The CDR3 covers 17 residues. Germline V lookup: CDR1 SGHNT, CDR2 YENEEA. Here the CDR3 reads CASSWRGGDYSYNEQFF. The CDR3 DNA reads as TGTGCCAGCAGCTGGCGGGGAGGGGATTACTCCTACAATGAGCAGTTCTTC.

The chain is built from TRBV13 and TRBJ2-2, with 15 bases matching TRBD2. Germline loops: CDR1 PRHDT, CDR2 FYEKMQ (reference sequence). Germline trimming cut 5 bases from V and 5 bases from J; bases unmatched to any gene: 9. The CDR3 loop spans 18 amino acids. Written as DNA, the CDR3 is TGTGCCAGCAGCCCCTGGACTAGCGGGAGGGCGAGGACCGGGGAGCTGTTTTTT. This sequence encodes CASSPWTSGRARTGELFF. Filled out from reference TRBV13 and TRBJ2-2, the complete variable domain reads AAGVIQSPRHLIKEKRETATLKCYPIPRHDTVYWYQQGPGQDPQFLISFYEKMQSDKGSIPDRFSAQQFSDYHSELNMSSLELGDSALYFCASSPWTSGRARTGELFFGEGSRLTVL.

The chain carries TRBV4-1 and TRBJ2-4; no clear D gene. The CDR3 is 17 amino acids. Trimming stripped 0 bases from V and 0 bases from J, with 12 bases between. Germline assignment: CDR1 MGHRA and CDR2 YSYEKL. The CDR3 loop is CASSQDGQRLAKNIQYF. DNA for the CDR3: TGCGCCAGCAGCCAAGACGGCCAGCGCCTAGCCAAAAACATTCAGTACTTC.

This sequence joins TRBV5-1 and TRBJ2-1; 8 bases are shared with TRBD1. The V and J ends lost 4 bases and 7 bases, in that order; junction bases with no gene match: 7. This CDR3 comprises 14 residues. In germline, CDR1 is SGHRS, CDR2 YFSETQ. The CDR3 spells CASSPQGARNEQFF. The CDR3 nucleotides read TGCGCCAGCAGCCCGCAGGGGGCGAGAAATGAGCAGTTCTTC.

This clone was seen once. The rearrangement joins TRBV12-3 or TRBV12-4 to TRBJ2-5; D perhaps matches TRBD2 (5 bases). The CDR3 covers 13 residues. V was pared by 2 bases and J by 4 bases, with 8 bases between. Here the CDR3 reads CASSLRTLETQYF. In nucleotides, the CDR3 is TGTGCCAGCAGTTTAAGGACTTTAGAGACCCAGTACTTC.

This chain uses TRBV28 with TRBJ2-5; 9 bases match TRBD1. V trimming: 5 bases; J trimming: 4 bases; junction bases outside the gene matches: 17. Germline-derived CDR1 and CDR2 are MDHEN and SYDVKM. CDR3 size: 18 residues. CDR3 sequence reads: CASSPPSKGTGRGETQYF. The CDR3 bases are TGTGCCAGCAGTCCCCCCTCGAAAGGGACAGGGAGGGGAGAGACCCAGTACTTC.

This clone was seen more than once but under ten times. The J gene is TRBJ2-1, the V gene TRBV3-1 (or the pseudogene TRBV3-2); D possibly matches TRBD1 or TRBD2 (5 bases each). V gave up 4 bases and J gave up 4 bases, with 14 bases separating them. The CDR3 length is 15 residues. Germline values: CDR1 LGHDT, CDR2 YNNKEL (reference sequence). The CDR3 bases are TGTGCCAGCAGCCCTAGCAGGGAAAATTACAATGAGCAGTTCTTC. Residues: CASSPSRENYNEQFF.

CDR3 coding DNA: TGTGCCAGCAGTCCCTCCCCCGCTGAGCAGTTCTTC. This sequence encodes CASSPSPAEQFF. The chain uses TRBV28 and TRBJ2-1; D unclear. The V and J ends lost 5 bases and 9 bases respectively, with 11 bases between them. The CDR3 totals 12 residues. CDR1 and CDR2 (germline): MDHEN, SYDVKM.

The V call is TRBV14, the J call TRBJ2-2, with 8 positions matching TRBD2. The ends lost 4 bases at V and 5 bases at J; junction bases unmatched: 12. CDR3 length equals 17 residues. The germline V gene has CDR1 SGHDN and CDR2 FVKESK. CDR3 sequence: CASSPYLSGRQTGELFF. In DNA, the CDR3 is TGTGCCAGCAGCCCGTATTTGAGCGGGAGACAGACCGGGGAGCTGTTTTTT.

This clone has a single count. This chain links TRBV28 with TRBJ1-4, with 12 bases fitting TRBD1. The CDR3 totals 16 residues. After removal of 6 bases from V and 6 bases from J, the junction contained 8 bases not matched to a gene. Germline V gene sequence: CDR1 MDHEN, CDR2 SYDVKM. CDR3 nucleotide sequence: TGTGCCAGCAGCTCCCCCGGGACAGGGGGCCATGAAAAACTGTTTTTT. It specifies CASSSPGTGGHEKLFF.

This chain connects TRBV2 to TRBJ2-7, with 8 bases matching TRBD2. Germline loops: CDR1 SNHLY, CDR2 FYNNEI. The CDR3 length is 16 residues. V shed 5 bases and J 0 bases; nucleotides not matched to a gene: 9. The CDR3 sequence: CASSTPLAGYSYEQYF. CDR3 DNA sequence: TGTGCCAGCAGTACTCCTCTAGCGGGCTACTCCTACGAGCAGTACTTC.

The chain links TRBV30 to TRBJ2-1, with D unclear. The germline V and J ends were trimmed by 4 bases and 1 base, with 8 bases remaining between them. Germline CDR1 is GTSNPN and CDR2 is SVGIG (reference sequence). The CDR3 runs 13 residues. The CDR3 protein is CAWTVGSYNEQFF. DNA of the CDR3: TGTGCCTGGACGGTGGGGTCCTACAATGAGCAGTTCTTC.

The chain has TRBV5-1 and TRBJ2-1, with D possibly being TRBD2 (5 bases). V lost 2 bases to trimming and J lost 0 bases, with 9 bases between them. The CDR3 length is 15 residues. CDR1 is SGHRS, CDR2 YFSETQ, per germline. The CDR3, as DNA: TGCGCCAGCAGCTTTCTAGCTGGCTCCTACAATGAGCAGTTCTTC. Its protein is CASSFLAGSYNEQFF.

This clone has a single count. The V call is TRBV4-2, the J call TRBJ1-2, with D hard to call. V gave up 3 bases and J gave up 4 bases, with 9 bases separating them. The CDR3 is 13 residues long. Germline V lookup: CDR1 LGHNA, CDR2 YNFKEQ. The CDR3 spells CASSHDPFYGYTF. In nucleotides, the CDR3 is TGTGCCAGCAGCCACGACCCCTTCTATGGCTACACCTTC.

V and J are TRBV24-1 and TRBJ2-1, with 8 positions matching TRBD1. Trimming took 1 base from V and 7 from J; bases not matched to a gene: 11. This CDR3 is built from 17 residues. Germline assignment: CDR1 KGHDR and CDR2 SFDVKD. The CDR3 DNA follows: TGTGCCACCAGTGATTTACGGCAGACAGGGGCTAGGAATGAGCAGTTCTTC. Amino acids: CATSDLRQTGARNEQFF.

This clone was seen more than once but under ten times. The gene calls are TRBV27 and TRBJ1-1, with 8 bases aligning to TRBD1. The CDR3 contains 14 residues. Germline V lookup: CDR1 MNHEY, CDR2 SMNVEV (reference sequence). The junction had 13 bases not matched to a gene; V was cut back by 5 bases and J by 11 bases. The CDR3, as DNA: TGTGCCAGCAGTACTACAGGGGGATACTTGTATGCTTTCTTT. It is translated as CASSTTGGYLYAFF.

This chain joins TRBV5-6 and TRBJ1-4; the D is unclear. Trimming took 4 bases from V and 8 from J, leaving 24 bases between them. This CDR3 contains 17 residues. Germline V CDR1 and CDR2: SGHDT, YYEEEE. The CDR3, as DNA: TGTGCCAGCAGCAAGGATCCACGAGGGTGGCGTGACGAAAAACTGTTTTTT. Residues: CASSKDPRGWRDEKLFF.

The J gene is TRBJ1-3, the V gene TRBV18; perhaps TRBD1 as D (5 bases). The CDR3 extends over 16 amino acids. Germline assignment: CDR1 KGHSH and CDR2 LQKENI. The V end was cut by 3 bases, the J end by 1 base, with 13 bases between. The CDR3 spells CASSPVVKGSGNTIYF. For the CDR3, the DNA is TGTGCCAGCTCACCGGTAGTTAAGGGGTCTGGAAACACCATATATTTT.

The CDR3, as DNA: TGCGCCAGCAGTGTGATGGGGGGTAGCACAGATACGCAGTATTTT. This gives the protein CASSVMGGSTDTQYF. The chain has TRBV10-1 and TRBJ2-3, with D perhaps matching TRBD2 (6 bases). The CDR3 contains 15 residues. V lost 4 bases, J lost 0 bases, and 11 bases lay in between. In germline, CDR1 is WNHNN, CDR2 SYGVQD (reference sequence).

The genes are TRBV4-1 and TRBJ2-1; D remains ambiguous. V dropped 0 bases and J dropped 12 bases, with 15 bases sitting between them. The CDR3 extends over 14 amino acids. The germline V gene has CDR1 MGHRA and CDR2 YSYEKL. CDR3 loop: CASSQEDESLPQFF. DNA for the CDR3: TGCGCCAGCAGCCAAGAGGATGAGTCATTGCCGCAGTTCTTC.

This chain links TRBV6-5 with TRBJ2-2, with D maybe TRBD2 (5 bases). This CDR3 has 16 amino acids. Trimming removed 2 bases from V and 2 bases from J, with 12 bases in between. Germline assignment: CDR1 MNHEY and CDR2 SVGAGI. In nucleotides, the CDR3 is TGTGCCAGCAGTTACCTAGGACTCCTAAACACCGGGGAGCTGTTTTTT. Protein sequence: CASSYLGLLNTGELFF.

The CDR3 nucleotides are TGCGCCAGCAGCCAGTTGGGTGGGCTCGGAAACACCATATATTTT. As protein: CASSQLGGLGNTIYF. The V and J genes are TRBV4-3 and TRBJ1-3; no clear D gene. The germline V and J ends were trimmed by 3 bases and 4 bases, with 13 bases remaining between them. Per the germline V gene, CDR1 is LGHNA and CDR2 is YSLEER. This CDR3 has 15 amino acids.

This clone was detected only once. The CDR3 DNA reads TGTGCCAGCAGCTTGGACGGGATCTCTGGGGCCAACGTCCTGACTTTC. It encodes CASSLDGISGANVLTF. The chain combines TRBV5-4 with TRBJ2-6; D is perhaps TRBD2 (5 bases). In germline, CDR1 is SGHNT, CDR2 YYREEE (reference sequence). Trimming took 0 bases from V and 0 from J, leaving 7 bases between them. The CDR3 consists of 16 residues. The entire variable domain, with the rest obtained from reference TRBV5-4 and TRBJ2-6, is as follows: ETGVTQSPTHLIKTRGQQVTLRCSSQSGHNTVSWYQQALGQGPQFIFQYYREEENGRGNFPPRFSGLQFPNYSSELNVNALELDDSALYLCASSLDGISGANVLTFGAGSRLTVL.

The V gene is TRBV7-8, the J gene TRBJ1-2, with 7 nucleotides matching TRBD1. This CDR3 comprises 15 residues. Germline assignment: CDR1 SGHVS and CDR2 FQNEAQ. V lost 8 bases, J lost 8 bases, and 17 bases stayed unmatched. CDR3 amino acids: CASSAQGQPRSGYTF. The CDR3 DNA sequence: TGTGCCAGCTCCGCCCAGGGACAGCCCCGTAGCGGCTACACCTTC.

The J gene is TRBJ2-2, the V gene TRBV4-3; the D gene could be TRBD1 or TRBD2 (5 bases each). The V end lost 0 bases, the J end lost 6 bases, and 11 bases lay between the germline ends. The CDR3 contains 15 residues. Germline CDR1 reads LGHNA; CDR2 reads YSLEER. This chain's CDR3 is CASSQETGAAGELFF. In nucleotides, the CDR3 is TGCGCCAGCAGCCAAGAAACCGGGGCGGCCGGGGAGCTGTTTTTT.

A word on this clone: The sample holds other DNA sequences that translate to the same CDR3. The gene calls are TRBV28 and TRBJ1-2; D unclear. Germline V CDR1 and CDR2: MDHEN, SYDVKM. V lost 6 bases and J 5 bases, leaving 10 bases between the germline ends. The CDR3 is 12 residues long. CDR3 nucleotides: TGTGCCAGCAGCTTCGGGGAGTATGGCTACACCTTC. Amino acids: CASSFGEYGYTF.

The rearrangement uses TRBV30 and TRBJ2-4, with 11 bases identical to TRBD1. CDR1 is GTSNPN and CDR2 is SVGIG in the germline V gene (reference sequence). With V trimmed by 5 bases and J by 5 bases, 5 bases remained unmatched. This CDR3 comprises 14 residues. DNA for the CDR3: TGTGCCTGGGGGACAGGGGGAGGGGAAAACATTCAGTACTTC. It specifies CAWGTGGGENIQYF.

This rearrangement joins TRBV29-1 to TRBJ1-2, with no clear D. Deletions cut 3 bases from V and 4 bases from J, with 9 bases between. The CDR3 contains 12 residues. Germline V lookup: CDR1 SQVTM, CDR2 ANQGSEA. CDR3 bases: TGCAGCGTTGACCACGGGCTCTATGGCTACACCTTC. Amino acids: CSVDHGLYGYTF. Combining the CDR3 with reference TRBV29-1 and TRBJ1-2 gives the whole variable domain SAVISQKPSRDICQRGTSLTIQCQVDSQVTMMFWYRQQPGQSLTLIATANQGSEATYESGFVIDKFPISRPNLTFSTLTVSNMSPEDSSIYLCSVDHGLYGYTFGSGTRLTVV.

The V gene is TRBV9, the J gene TRBJ1-6; D is ambiguous. The CDR3 consists of 15 residues. The V and J ends lost 0 bases and 9 bases respectively, with 13 bases between them. CDR1 is SGDLS, CDR2 YYNGEE, per germline. The CDR3 protein is CASSVGAGPSSPLHF. CDR3 DNA: TGTGCCAGCAGCGTAGGGGCAGGCCCCTCTTCACCCCTCCACTTT.

This clone is a singleton in its sample. The rearrangement joins TRBV19 to TRBJ2-3, with TRBD2 as a possible D gene (6 bases). The V end lost 6 bases, the J end lost 7 bases, and 11 bases lay between the germline ends. The germline V gene encodes CDR1 LNHDA and CDR2 SQIVND (reference sequence). This CDR3 is 12 amino acids long. The CDR3 region is CASRGRGNTQYF. DNA of the CDR3: TGTGCCAGTAGGGGACGGGGGAATACGCAGTATTTT.